The 17 T cell receptor beta chains presented below share a single source sample, sequenced in a study of blood T cell repertoires in COVID-19. Profiled with immunoSEQ multiplex PCR; TCRdb holds only in-frame clones, not every one. The table records nearly 35,000 clones, around 73% of them present only once. Sequencing used peripheral blood. Receptors originate from a woman in her sixties with acute or convalescent COVID-19.

The CDR3 protein is CASSPGQNQPQHF. CDR3 nucleotide sequence: TGTGCCAGCTCACCCGGACAGAATCAGCCCCAGCATTTT. V usage is TRBV18 and J usage is TRBJ1-5; possibly TRBD1 for D (6 bases). This CDR3 is 13 amino acids long. Trimming left V 3 bases short and J 4 bases short, with 7 bases between. Germline loops: CDR1 KGHSH, CDR2 LQKENI. The full variable domain, completed using reference TRBV18 and TRBJ1-5, is NAGVMQNPRHLVRRRGQEARLRCSPMKGHSHVYWYRQLPEEGLKFMVYLQKENIIDESGMPKERFSAEFPKEGPSILRIQQVVRGDSAAYFCASSPGQNQPQHFGDGTRLSIL.

The chain links TRBV6-5 to TRBJ1-3; D remains unclear. Between the trimmed V and J ends, which lost 5 bases and 3 bases, there was a span of 14 bases. The CDR3 totals 15 residues. Germline assignment: CDR1 MNHEY and CDR2 SVGAGI. In DNA, the CDR3 is TGTGCCAGCAGTCCACTGGGCGTTATTGGAAACACCATATATTTT. As protein: CASSPLGVIGNTIYF.

J is TRBJ2-7 and V is TRBV30, with a weak D call TRBD2 (5 bases). Looked up from germline, CDR1 is GTSNPN and CDR2 is SVGIG (reference sequence). CDR3 length: 12 amino acids. Trimming stripped 4 bases from V and 3 bases from J, with 10 bases between. CDR3 sequence (DNA): TGTGCCTGGACTCGGGATTACTACGAGCAGTACTTC. Its protein product is CAWTRDYYEQYF.

The rearrangement joins TRBV3-1 (or the pseudogene TRBV3-2) to TRBJ1-2; tentatively, D is TRBD1 (6 bases). This CDR3 has 15 amino acids. V was cut by 1 base and J by 3 bases, with 12 bases left in between. CDR1 LGHDT and CDR2 YNNKEL come from the germline V gene (reference sequence). This CDR3 reads CASSQGGDTHYGYTF. The DNA of the CDR3 is TGTGCCAGCAGCCAAGGAGGGGACACGCACTATGGCTACACCTTC.

The V call is TRBV6-5, the J call TRBJ2-1; a possible D gene is TRBD1 (5 bases). The CDR3 consists of 15 residues. V was trimmed by 6 bases and J by 7 bases, leaving 19 bases between them. Germline-derived CDR1 and CDR2 are MNHEY and SVGAGI. The CDR3 loop reads CASSFDSLNVNEQFF. CDR3 nucleotide sequence: TGTGCCAGCAGCTTTGACAGCCTAAATGTTAATGAGCAGTTCTTC.

V usage is TRBV28 and J usage is TRBJ2-1; D gene uncertain. The CDR3 covers 12 residues. From germline, CDR1 is MDHEN and CDR2 SYDVKM. Deletions cut 2 bases from V and 12 bases from J, with 11 bases between. The CDR3 loop reads CASSLEPERQFF. DNA for the CDR3: TGTGCCAGCAGTTTAGAGCCCGAACGGCAGTTCTTC. Based on the CDR3 plus reference TRBV28 and TRBJ2-1, the full variable domain is DVKVTQSSRYLVKRTGEKVFLECVQDMDHENMFWYRQDPGLGLRLIYFSYDVKMKEKGDIPEGYSVSREKKERFSLILESASTNQTSMYLCASSLEPERQFFGPGTRLTVL.

The chain uses TRBV19 and TRBJ2-1, with D perhaps TRBD1 (5 bases). Trimming cost V 5 bases and J 1 base, with 12 bases left between them. Germline V gives CDR1 LNHDA, CDR2 SQIVND (reference sequence). CDR3 length: 15 amino acids. The CDR3 sequence is CASSVGPGSYNEQFF. Here the CDR3 DNA reads TGTGCCAGTAGTGTAGGTCCAGGGTCCTACAATGAGCAGTTCTTC.

This clone was found once. V is TRBV5-5 and J is TRBJ1-3; TRBD1 might be the D (5 bases). CDR3 length: 15 amino acids. Germline CDR1 and CDR2: SGHKS and YYEKEE (reference sequence). V was trimmed by 3 bases and J by 2 bases, leaving 12 bases between them. CDR3 DNA: TGTGCCAGCAGCTCCTCCGGGACTCCTGGAAACACCATATATTTT. Encoded protein: CASSSSGTPGNTIYF. The complete variable domain, with remaining parts taken from reference TRBV5-5 and TRBJ1-3, reads DAGVTQSPTHLIKTRGQQVTLRCSPISGHKSVSWYQQVLGQGPQFIFQYYEKEERGRGNFPDRFSARQFPNYSSELNVNALLLGDSALYLCASSSSGTPGNTIYFGEGSWLTVV.

This clone was observed a few times. This chain joins TRBV6-1 and TRBJ1-2, with 10 bases aligning to TRBD1. The length of the CDR3 is 14 residues. The germline CDR1 and CDR2 sequences are MNHNS and SASEGT. V lost 4 bases to trimming and J lost 7 bases; unmatched junction nucleotides: 6. The DNA of the CDR3 is TGTGCCAGCAGTGGAGCCGGGACAGGGGTTGGCTACACCTTC. Translated: CASSGAGTGVGYTF.

The chain combines TRBV6-1 with TRBJ2-5; D not certain. The germline V and J ends were trimmed by 2 bases and 4 bases, with 14 bases remaining between them. CDR1 is MNHNS and CDR2 is SASEGT in the germline V gene. This CDR3 region has 15 residues. In DNA, the CDR3 is TGTGCCAGCAGTGAAATGGTAGTCTACCGAGAGACCCAGTACTTC. It yields the protein CASSEMVVYRETQYF.

V is TRBV19 and J is TRBJ1-1; unclear D gene. V was clipped by 1 base and J by 2 bases, with 11 bases between them. There are 15 residues in the CDR3. CDR1 is LNHDA and CDR2 is SQIVND in the germline V gene (reference sequence). CDR3 nucleotides: TGTGCCAGTAGTATAGGAGCCGGGTCTAACACTGAAGCTTTCTTT. Protein product: CASSIGAGSNTEAFF.

The chain has TRBV19 and TRBJ1-6; 9 nucleotides line up with TRBD1. The V segment lost 7 bases and the J segment 9 bases; nucleotides outside the gene matches: 13. The CDR3 consists of 16 residues. Germline V gene sequence: CDR1 LNHDA, CDR2 SQIVND (reference sequence). CDR3: CASKRITGGTGSPLHF. As DNA, the CDR3 is TGTGCCAGTAAACGGATAACAGGGGGCACAGGTTCACCCCTCCACTTT.

V gene TRBV5-1 combines with J gene TRBJ1-6; possible D gene TRBD1, 5 bases. This CDR3 has 15 amino acids. The germline CDR1 and CDR2 sequences are SGHRS and YFSETQ. The V gene lost 2 bases and the J gene lost 9 bases, with 15 bases spanning the gap. CDR3 nucleotide sequence: TGCGCCAGCAGCTTAGGCCAGGGAGGTACTTCACCCCTCCACTTT. As protein: CASSLGQGGTSPLHF.

The CDR3 loop is CATSGSGGRTDTQYF. CDR3 coding DNA: TGTGCCACCAGTGGGTCAGGGGGAAGGACAGATACGCAGTATTTT. The rearrangement links TRBV24-1 to TRBJ2-3, with TRBD1 matching 7 bases. Germline V lookup: CDR1 KGHDR, CDR2 SFDVKD. Trimming removed 5 bases from V and 3 bases from J; junction bases left unmatched: 7. This CDR3 spans 15 amino acids.

The chain is built from TRBV18 and TRBJ1-1; TRBD1 aligns across 9 bases. The V and J ends lost 6 bases and 5 bases, in that order; junction bases with no gene match: 4. CDR1 and CDR2 from the germline V gene are KGHSH and LQKENI. The CDR3 spans 13 residues. The CDR3 DNA follows: TGTGCCAGCTCCCGACAGGGGGGGACTGAAGCTTTCTTT. It encodes CASSRQGGTEAFF.

This clone was observed a few times. The J gene is TRBJ1-1, the V gene TRBV29-1; TRBD1 matches 9 bases. Germline CDR1 is SQVTM and CDR2 is ANQGSEA. The CDR3 has 14 residues. Trimming at V came to 3 bases and at J to 7 bases, leaving 9 bases not matched to a gene. The CDR3 protein is CSVDSFRDRVEAFF. In DNA, the CDR3 is TGCAGCGTTGATAGTTTCCGGGACAGGGTTGAAGCTTTCTTT.

The chain carries TRBV5-6 and TRBJ1-1; a weak D match, TRBD1 (6 bases). The CDR3 consists of 13 residues. V lost 6 bases and J lost 4, with 13 bases in between. The V gene's germline CDR1 is SGHDT and CDR2 YYEEEE. The CDR3 sequence is CASTPGASTEAFF. The DNA for the CDR3 is TGTGCCAGCACCCCAGGGGCTTCCACTGAAGCTTTCTTT.